These 24 T cell receptor beta chains came from one sample sequenced in a study of early T cells in non-severe SARS-CoV-2 infection. In TCRdb, the 5' RACE reads were re-called with MiXCR into one record per CDR3 protein. The table has roughly 53,000 distinct CDR3 sequences, roughly 8.7% seen once. The sample was whole blood, taken at baseline. These receptor sequences come from an adult who was a healthcare worker with PCR-confirmed SARS-CoV-2 infection or an uninfected control (not recorded which).

This clonotype was found a few times. The CDR3 spells CATSAGTGRRNEQFF. The CDR3 nucleotides read TGTGCCACCAGCGCCGGGACAGGGAGACGCAATGAGCAGTTCTTC. This rearrangement joins TRBV24-1 to TRBJ2-1, with 9 nucleotides matching TRBD1. After removal of 7 bases from V and 6 bases from J, the junction contained 9 bases not matched to a gene. This CDR3 contains 15 residues. Germline V gene data show CDR1 as KGHDR and CDR2 as SFDVKD.

In this sample, this clonotype turned up many times. The CDR3 DNA follows: TGTGCCAGCAGTTGGAAGCCGGGTAGCCCAGATACGCAGTATTTT. This codes for CASSWKPGSPDTQYF. The gene calls are TRBV6-5 and TRBJ2-3, with D unclear. Per the germline V gene, CDR1 is MNHEY and CDR2 is SVGAGI. This CDR3 contains 15 residues. V gave up 4 bases and J gave up 4 bases, with 15 bases separating them.

The chain links TRBV3-1 to TRBJ2-3; 7 bases agree with TRBD1. The CDR3 extends over 16 amino acids. Germline CDR1 and CDR2: LGHDT and YNNKEL (reference sequence). V was pared by 0 bases and J by 2 bases, with 5 bases of the junction left unmatched. The CDR3: CASSQDRQGHTDTQYF. The CDR3 coding sequence is TGTGCCAGCAGCCAAGATAGACAGGGCCACACAGATACGCAGTATTTT.

This clonotype was seen repeatedly, ten times or more. The chain has TRBV12-3 or TRBV12-4 and TRBJ2-1, with D possibly called TRBD1 or TRBD2 (5 bases each). Between the trimmed V and J ends, which lost 4 bases and 7 bases, there was a span of 17 bases. The CDR3 spans 15 residues. CDR3 in amino acids: CASSSPGAPWNEQFF. The CDR3 DNA reads as TGTGCCAGCAGTTCACCCGGGGCGCCGTGGAATGAGCAGTTCTTC.

This clonotype was counted ten times or more. The genes are TRBV24-1 and TRBJ2-1; possibly TRBD1 or TRBD2 for D (6 bases each). This CDR3 is built from 12 residues. The ends were cut back, 1 base at V and 16 bases at J, with 13 bases in the middle. The germline CDR1 and CDR2 sequences are KGHDR and SFDVKD. CDR3 nucleotide sequence: TGTGCCACCAGTGATTTAACAGGGAGGCAATTCTTC. As protein: CATSDLTGRQFF.

J is TRBJ2-3 and V is TRBV13, with D possibly matching TRBD2 (5 bases). Trimming cost V 0 bases and J 4 bases, with 11 bases left between them. CDR3 length equals 15 residues. Germline lookup yields CDR1 PRHDT and CDR2 FYEKMQ (reference sequence). The CDR3 protein is CASSLGGGSPDTQYF. CDR3 bases: TGTGCCAGCAGCTTAGGAGGTGGGAGCCCAGATACGCAGTATTTT.

This clonotype has at least ten counts. The chain carries TRBV24-1 and TRBJ2-3; D may be TRBD2 (6 bases). Trimming cost V 1 base and J 6 bases, with 10 bases left between them. This CDR3 has 14 residues. The germline V gene encodes CDR1 KGHDR and CDR2 SFDVKD. The DNA for the CDR3 is TGTGCCACCAGTGATTTTAGCCTAGCGGATACGCAGTATTTT. This sequence encodes CATSDFSLADTQYF.

V and J are TRBV11-2 and TRBJ2-5, with TRBD1 as a possible D gene (5 bases). The CDR3 is 15 amino acids. The ends were cut back, 8 bases at V and 5 bases at J, with 21 bases in the middle. Germline values: CDR1 SGHAT, CDR2 FQNNGV. CDR3 sequence (DNA): TGTGCCAGCGCCTTGAACCCGCAGGGAACTGAGACCCAGTACTTC. Translation gives CASALNPQGTETQYF.

This clonotype was seen only a few times. The chain is built from TRBV19 and TRBJ1-5; 8 nucleotides line up with TRBD1. CDR1 is LNHDA, CDR2 SQIVND, per germline (reference sequence). V lost 4 bases and J lost 2; bases outside the gene matches: 4. The CDR3 is 15 amino acids. The CDR3 region has the DNA TGTGCCAGTAGTACCAGGGGGCGAGGCAATCAGCCCCAGCATTTT. This codes for CASSTRGRGNQPQHF. The whole variable domain, filled in from reference TRBV19 and TRBJ1-5, reads DGGITQSPKYLFRKEGQNVTLSCEQNLNHDAMYWYRQDPGQGLRLIYYSQIVNDFQKGDIAEGYSVSREKKESFPLTVTSAQKNPTAFYLCASSTRGRGNQPQHFGDGTRLSIL.

The chain couples TRBV12-3 or TRBV12-4 to TRBJ2-7, with 10 bases lining up with TRBD1. Germline trimming cut 6 bases from V and 2 bases from J; bases unmatched to any gene: 4. The CDR3 length is 14 residues. The CDR3 loop is CASRSGTGAYEQYF. The CDR3 DNA sequence: TGTGCCAGCAGATCCGGGACAGGGGCCTACGAGCAGTACTTC.

This chain joins TRBV30 and TRBJ1-4; the D is unclear. CDR1 GTSNPN and CDR2 SVGIG come from the germline V gene (reference sequence). The V and J ends lost 0 bases and 5 bases respectively, with 10 bases between them. This CDR3 contains 14 residues. Written as DNA, the CDR3 is TGTGCCTGGAGTGTCCCAAGCTCGAATGAAAAACTGTTTTTT. Amino acid sequence: CAWSVPSSNEKLFF. Looking up the rest from reference TRBV30 and TRBJ1-4 gives the full variable domain: SQTIHQWPATLVQPVGSPLSLECTVEGTSNPNLYWYRQAAGRGLQLLFYSVGIGQISSEVPQNLSASRPQDRQFILSSKKLLLSDSGFYLCAWSVPSSNEKLFFGSGTQLSVL.

V gene TRBV12-3 or TRBV12-4 combines with J gene TRBJ1-4; TRBD1 agrees at 10 bases. The CDR3 contains 17 residues. J lost 1 base, V lost 3 bases, and 5 bases had no gene match. CDR3 region: CASSLDRGIGTNEKLFF. The CDR3 region has the DNA TGTGCCAGCAGTTTGGACAGGGGGATTGGAACTAATGAAAAACTGTTTTTT.

V usage is TRBV29-1 and J usage is TRBJ2-7; the D gene is possibly TRBD2 (6 bases). Trimming pared 3 bases from V and 0 bases from J, leaving 9 bases between. The CDR3 loop spans 13 amino acids. Germline V gene lookup returns CDR1 SQVTM and CDR2 ANQGSEA. The CDR3 coding sequence is TGCAGCGTTGAGGAGCGGGCCTCCTACGAGCAGTACTTC. It encodes CSVEERASYEQYF.

The J gene is TRBJ1-6, the V gene TRBV6-5; perhaps TRBD1 as D (5 bases). V was pared by 5 bases and J by 9 bases, with 17 bases between. The CDR3 runs 15 residues. The germline V gene encodes CDR1 MNHEY and CDR2 SVGAGI. CDR3 loop: CASSPSGAGISPLHF. The CDR3 DNA follows: TGTGCCAGCAGTCCCTCTGGGGCGGGAATTTCACCCCTCCACTTT.

V gene TRBV2 combines with J gene TRBJ2-3; D remains ambiguous. The germline V gene encodes CDR1 SNHLY and CDR2 FYNNEI. The CDR3 is 13 residues long. The V and J ends lost 11 bases and 1 base respectively, with 13 bases between them. CDR3 nucleotide sequence: TGTGCCTCCTCGCGCATGCGCACAGATACGCAGTATTTT. Protein product: CASSRMRTDTQYF.

This clonotype was counted ten times or more. The V and J genes are TRBV11-3 and TRBJ2-1; no clear D gene. The CDR3 length is 13 residues. V dropped 1 base and J dropped 5 bases, with 6 bases sitting between them. In germline, CDR1 is SGHNT, CDR2 YENEEA. CDR3 amino acids: CASSLVDDNEQFF. As DNA, the CDR3 is TGTGCCAGCAGCTTAGTGGACGACAATGAGCAGTTCTTC.

This clonotype was seen a few times. CDR3 nucleotides: TGTGCCAGCCGAAGCCATCCGGCTATCACAGCCTCCGGCCATAGCAATCAGCCCCAGCATTTT. It specifies CASRSHPAITASGHSNQPQHF. This chain uses TRBV25-1 with TRBJ1-5, with D uncertain. The CDR3 has 21 amino acids. CDR1 is MGHDK and CDR2 is SYGVNS in the germline V gene. Trimming cost V 8 bases and J 0 bases, with 32 bases left between them.

The CDR3 coding sequence is TGTGCCAGCAGTTCGGGCAGGGGCACAGATACGCAGTATTTT. Translated, it gives CASSSGRGTDTQYF. The gene calls are TRBV12-3 or TRBV12-4 and TRBJ2-3; TRBD1 might be the D (5 bases). The V and J ends lost 4 bases and 1 base respectively, with 9 bases between them. The CDR3 contains 14 residues.

This clonotype was seen at least ten times. This rearrangement joins TRBV19 to TRBJ2-3, with D perhaps assigned TRBD1 or TRBD2 (5 bases each). Germline V lookup: CDR1 LNHDA, CDR2 SQIVND (reference sequence). The CDR3 contains 16 residues. V gave up 5 bases and J gave up 9 bases, with 24 bases separating them. The CDR3: CASSANLLRVGDTQYF. CDR3 DNA sequence: TGTGCCAGTAGTGCCAATCTCCTTCGAGTGGGGGACACGCAGTATTTT.

The chain links TRBV6-6 to TRBJ2-7, with 12 bases lining up with TRBD1. This CDR3 comprises 15 residues. The V gene end was trimmed by 4 bases and the J gene end by 6 bases; junction bases not matched to a gene: 7. Per the germline V gene, CDR1 is MNHNY and CDR2 is SVGAGI (reference sequence). CDR3 amino acids: CASSSPGTGGAEQYF. The CDR3 nucleotides read TGTGCCAGCAGTTCCCCCGGGACAGGGGGCGCCGAGCAGTACTTC.

This clonotype was recorded a few times. The chain uses TRBV29-1 and TRBJ2-3, with D possibly being TRBD1 (7 bases). The CDR3 contains 14 residues. Trimming cost V 6 bases and J 4 bases, with 17 bases left between them. CDR1 and CDR2 (germline): SQVTM, ANQGSEA. CDR3 amino acids: CSVEGAPGPDTQYF. As DNA, the CDR3 is TGCAGCGTGGAGGGGGCCCCTGGACCAGATACGCAGTATTTT.

The chain carries TRBV24-1 and TRBJ1-1; TRBD1 agrees at 12 bases. Germline lookup yields CDR1 KGHDR and CDR2 SFDVKD. With V trimmed by 4 bases and J by 4 bases, 6 bases remained unmatched. The CDR3 is 16 residues long. CDR3 protein: CATSDPGTGGGTEAFF. In DNA, the CDR3 is TGTGCCACCAGTGACCCTGGGACAGGGGGCGGCACTGAAGCTTTCTTT.

The chain joins TRBV6-5 to TRBJ2-7, with no clear D. The CDR3 is 13 residues long. The V and J ends lost 6 bases and 5 bases respectively, with 14 bases between them. Germline-derived CDR1 and CDR2 are MNHEY and SVGAGI. The DNA for the CDR3 is TGTGCCAGCAGCCGCACCATACCCGACGAGCAGTACTTC. Encoded protein: CASSRTIPDEQYF.

Many counts were recorded for this clonotype. The rearrangement links TRBV5-1 to TRBJ1-2, with TRBD1 identical over 7 bases. This CDR3 spans 15 amino acids. Germline V gene sequence: CDR1 SGHRS, CDR2 YFSETQ. V lost 4 bases, J lost 3 bases, and 9 bases stayed unmatched. CDR3 protein: CASSLQGRWDYGYTF. The CDR3 DNA reads TGCGCCAGCAGCCTACAGGGGCGCTGGGACTATGGCTACACCTTC. Combining the CDR3 with reference TRBV5-1 and TRBJ1-2 gives the whole variable domain KAGVTQTPRYLIKTRGQQVTLSCSPISGHRSVSWYQQTPGQGLQFLFEYFSETQRNKGNFPGRFSGRQFSNSRSEMNVSTLELGDSALYLCASSLQGRWDYGYTFGSGTRLTVV.